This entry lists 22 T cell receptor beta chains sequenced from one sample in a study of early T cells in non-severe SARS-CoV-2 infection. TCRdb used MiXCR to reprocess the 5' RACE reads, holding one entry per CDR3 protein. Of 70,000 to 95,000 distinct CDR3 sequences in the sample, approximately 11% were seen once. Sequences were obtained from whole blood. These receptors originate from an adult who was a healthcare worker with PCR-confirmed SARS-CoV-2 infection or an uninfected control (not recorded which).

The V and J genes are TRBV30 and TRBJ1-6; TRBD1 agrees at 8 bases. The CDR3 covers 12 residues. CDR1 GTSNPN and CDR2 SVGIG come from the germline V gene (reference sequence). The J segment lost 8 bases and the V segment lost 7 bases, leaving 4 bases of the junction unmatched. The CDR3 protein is CASRQGYSPLHF. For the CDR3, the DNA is TGTGCCTCCAGACAGGGGTATTCACCCCTCCACTTT.

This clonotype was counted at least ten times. The CDR3 region is CSARASLTGRGQYF. In DNA form, the CDR3 reads TGCAGTGCTAGAGCTTCGCTCACAGGGAGGGGGCAGTACTTC. The chain joins TRBV20-1 to TRBJ2-7, with TRBD2 as a possible D gene (7 bases). V lost 1 base, J lost 9 bases, and 19 bases lay in between. Germline CDR1 DFQATT, CDR2 SNEGSKA (reference sequence). The CDR3 length is 14 residues.

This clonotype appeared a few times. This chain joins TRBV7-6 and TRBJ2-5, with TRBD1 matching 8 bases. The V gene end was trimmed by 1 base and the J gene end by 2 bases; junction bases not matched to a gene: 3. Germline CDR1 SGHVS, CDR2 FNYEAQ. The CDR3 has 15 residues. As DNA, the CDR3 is TGTGCCAGCAGCTTAGGTTGGGACAGGCAAGAGACCCAGTACTTC. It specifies CASSLGWDRQETQYF.

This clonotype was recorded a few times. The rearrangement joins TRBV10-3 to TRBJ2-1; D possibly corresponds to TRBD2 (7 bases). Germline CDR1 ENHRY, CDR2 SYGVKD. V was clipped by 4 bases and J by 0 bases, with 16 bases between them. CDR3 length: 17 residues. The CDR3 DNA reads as TGTGCCATCAGTGGTGCTGCGGGGGCGAACTCCTACAATGAGCAGTTCTTC. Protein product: CAISGAAGANSYNEQFF.

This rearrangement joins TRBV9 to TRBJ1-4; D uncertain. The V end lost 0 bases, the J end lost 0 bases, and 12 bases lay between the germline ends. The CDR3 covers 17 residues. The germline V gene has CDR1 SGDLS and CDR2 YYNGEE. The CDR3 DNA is TGTGCCAGCAGCGTAGGGGTCTTTGCGACAACTAATGAAAAACTGTTTTTT. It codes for CASSVGVFATTNEKLFF.

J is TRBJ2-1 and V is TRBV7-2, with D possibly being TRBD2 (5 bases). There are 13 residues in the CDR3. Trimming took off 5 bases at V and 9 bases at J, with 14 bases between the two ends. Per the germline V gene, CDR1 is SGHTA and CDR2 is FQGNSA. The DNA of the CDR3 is TGTGCCAGCAGCCCTGGACTCTCAGGTGAGCAGTTCTTC. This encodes CASSPGLSGEQFF. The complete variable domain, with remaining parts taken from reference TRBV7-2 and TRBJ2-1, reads GAGVSQSPSNKVTEKGKDVELRCDPISGHTALYWYRQSLGQGLEFLIYFQGNSAPDKSGLPSDRFSAERTGGSVSTLTIQRTQQEDSAVYLCASSPGLSGEQFFGPGTRLTVL.

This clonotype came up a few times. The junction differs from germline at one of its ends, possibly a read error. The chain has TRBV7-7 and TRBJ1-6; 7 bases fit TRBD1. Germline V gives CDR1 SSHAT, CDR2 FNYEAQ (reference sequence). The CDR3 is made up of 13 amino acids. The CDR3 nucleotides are TGTGCTAGCAGCTTAACAGGGGAGGGACCCCTCCACTTT. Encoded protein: CASSLTGEGPLHF.

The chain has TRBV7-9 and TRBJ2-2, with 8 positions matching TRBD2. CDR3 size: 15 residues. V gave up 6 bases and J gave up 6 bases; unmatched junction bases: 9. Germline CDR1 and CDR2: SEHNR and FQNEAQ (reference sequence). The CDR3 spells CASSLLADPSGELFF. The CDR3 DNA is TGTGCCAGCAGTTTACTAGCGGATCCGTCCGGGGAGCTGTTTTTT.

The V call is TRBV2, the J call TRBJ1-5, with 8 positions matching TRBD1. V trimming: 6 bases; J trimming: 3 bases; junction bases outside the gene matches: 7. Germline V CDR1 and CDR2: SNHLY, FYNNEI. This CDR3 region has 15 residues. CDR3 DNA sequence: TGTGCCAGCAGCCCAAGACAGGGGCTCAATCAGCCCCAGCATTTT. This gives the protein CASSPRQGLNQPQHF.

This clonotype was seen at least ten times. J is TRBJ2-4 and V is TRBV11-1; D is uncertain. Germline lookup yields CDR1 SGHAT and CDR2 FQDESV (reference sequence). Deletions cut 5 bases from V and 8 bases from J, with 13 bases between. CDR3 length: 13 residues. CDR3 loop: CASSIKLLDIQYF. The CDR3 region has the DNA TGTGCCAGCAGCATAAAATTGTTGGACATTCAGTACTTC.

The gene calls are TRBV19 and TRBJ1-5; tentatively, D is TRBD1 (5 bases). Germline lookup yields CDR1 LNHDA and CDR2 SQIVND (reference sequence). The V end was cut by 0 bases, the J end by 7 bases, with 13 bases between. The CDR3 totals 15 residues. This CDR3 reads CASSIDSERGQPQHF. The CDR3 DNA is TGTGCCAGTAGTATAGACTCGGAGAGGGGACAGCCCCAGCATTTT. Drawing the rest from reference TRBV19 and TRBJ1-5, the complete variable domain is DGGITQSPKYLFRKEGQNVTLSCEQNLNHDAMYWYRQDPGQGLRLIYYSQIVNDFQKGDIAEGYSVSREKKESFPLTVTSAQKNPTAFYLCASSIDSERGQPQHFGDGTRLSIL.

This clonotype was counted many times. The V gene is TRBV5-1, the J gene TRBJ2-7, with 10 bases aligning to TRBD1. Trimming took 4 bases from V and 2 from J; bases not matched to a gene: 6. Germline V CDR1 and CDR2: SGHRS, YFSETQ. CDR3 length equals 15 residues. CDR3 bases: TGCGCCAGCAGCCCGACAGGGGGCCTAACCTACGAGCAGTACTTC. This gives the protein CASSPTGGLTYEQYF. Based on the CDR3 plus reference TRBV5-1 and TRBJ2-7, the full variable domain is KAGVTQTPRYLIKTRGQQVTLSCSPISGHRSVSWYQQTPGQGLQFLFEYFSETQRNKGNFPGRFSGRQFSNSRSEMNVSTLELGDSALYLCASSPTGGLTYEQYFGPGTRLTVT.

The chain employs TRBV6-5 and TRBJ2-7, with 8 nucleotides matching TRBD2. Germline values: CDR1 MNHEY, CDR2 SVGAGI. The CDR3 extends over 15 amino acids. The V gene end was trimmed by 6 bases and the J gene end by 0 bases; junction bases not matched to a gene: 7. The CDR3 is CASSLSGGSSYEQYF. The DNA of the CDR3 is TGTGCCAGCAGCTTAAGCGGGGGCAGCTCCTACGAGCAGTACTTC.

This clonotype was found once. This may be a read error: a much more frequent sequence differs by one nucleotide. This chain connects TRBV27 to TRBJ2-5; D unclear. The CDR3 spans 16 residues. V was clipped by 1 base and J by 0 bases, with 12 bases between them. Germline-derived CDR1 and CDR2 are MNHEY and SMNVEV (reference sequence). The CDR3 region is CASSLFSTAYQETQYF. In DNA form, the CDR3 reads TGTGCCAGCAGTTTATTTTCGACCGCGTACCAAGAGACCCAGTACTTC.

The CDR3 loop reads CASSPPGTGGADTQYF. For the CDR3, the DNA is TGTGCCAGCAGCCCCCCCGGGACAGGGGGCGCAGATACGCAGTATTTT. The genes are TRBV7-9 and TRBJ2-3; 12 bases line up with TRBD1. Trimming at V came to 5 bases and at J to 4 bases, leaving 7 bases not matched to a gene. Germline V gives CDR1 SEHNR, CDR2 FQNEAQ (reference sequence). The CDR3 covers 16 residues.

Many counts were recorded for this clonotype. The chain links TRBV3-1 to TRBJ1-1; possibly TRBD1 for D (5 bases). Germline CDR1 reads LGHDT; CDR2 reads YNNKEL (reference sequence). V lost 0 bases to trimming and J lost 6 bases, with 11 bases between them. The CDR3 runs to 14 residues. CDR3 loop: CASSQDGQGAEAFF. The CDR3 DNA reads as TGTGCCAGCAGCCAAGACGGCCAGGGCGCTGAAGCTTTCTTT.

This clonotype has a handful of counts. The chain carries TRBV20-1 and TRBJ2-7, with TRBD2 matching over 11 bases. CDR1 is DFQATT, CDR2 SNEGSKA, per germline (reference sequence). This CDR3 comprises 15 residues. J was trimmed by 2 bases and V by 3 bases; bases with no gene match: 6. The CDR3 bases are TGCAGTGCTAGGAAAGGGACTAGCGGAACCTACGAGCAGTACTTC. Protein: CSARKGTSGTYEQYF.

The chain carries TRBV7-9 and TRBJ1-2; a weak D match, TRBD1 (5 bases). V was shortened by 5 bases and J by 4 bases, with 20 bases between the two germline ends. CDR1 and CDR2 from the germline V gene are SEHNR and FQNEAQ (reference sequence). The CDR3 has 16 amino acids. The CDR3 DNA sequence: TGTGCCAGCAGCCCGCGACGGACGCGGGGCGGCTATGGCTACACCTTC. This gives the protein CASSPRRTRGGYGYTF.

The CDR3: CASSLQGSYEQYF. DNA for the CDR3: TGTGCCAGTAGCTTACAGGGCTCCTACGAGCAGTACTTC. The chain is built from TRBV19 and TRBJ2-7; possible D gene TRBD1, 6 bases. CDR3 length: 13 amino acids. Between the trimmed V and J ends, which lost 6 bases and 0 bases, there was a span of 9 bases. Germline values: CDR1 LNHDA, CDR2 SQIVND (reference sequence).

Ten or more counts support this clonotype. CDR3 sequence reads: CSASDRGRGNTDTQYF. The CDR3 DNA reads TGCAGTGCTAGTGATAGGGGGCGGGGGAACACAGATACGCAGTATTTT. The rearrangement links TRBV20-1 to TRBJ2-3, with D tentatively TRBD1 or TRBD2 (7 bases each). V was clipped by 3 bases and J by 2 bases, with 18 bases between them. Per the germline V gene, CDR1 is DFQATT and CDR2 is SNEGSKA (reference sequence). CDR3 size: 16 residues.

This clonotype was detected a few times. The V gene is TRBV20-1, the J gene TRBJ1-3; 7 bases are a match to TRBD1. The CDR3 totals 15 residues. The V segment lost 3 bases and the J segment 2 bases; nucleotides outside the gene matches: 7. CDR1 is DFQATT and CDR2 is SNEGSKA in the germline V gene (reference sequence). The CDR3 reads CSARGTGVPGNTIYF. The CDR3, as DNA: TGCAGTGCTAGGGGTACAGGGGTGCCTGGAAACACCATATATTTT.

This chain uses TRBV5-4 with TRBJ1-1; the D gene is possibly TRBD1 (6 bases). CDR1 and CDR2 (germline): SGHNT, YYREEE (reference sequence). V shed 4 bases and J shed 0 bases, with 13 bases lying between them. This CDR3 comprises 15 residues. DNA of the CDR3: TGTGCCAGCAGCCCACGTGGGGGGCTGAACACTGAAGCTTTCTTT. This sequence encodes CASSPRGGLNTEAFF.